The 15 T cell receptor beta chains listed next were all sequenced from one sample in a study of cytomegalovirus exposure and HLA in healthy donors. The PCR employed 60 Vbeta primers together with 13 Jbeta primers. Clones were sequenced by immunoSEQ multiplex PCR, and TCRdb holds only the in-frame ones, with some missing. The sample lists around 150,000 clones, about three quarters seen once, with approximately 4.6% in the top ten. Sequenced sample: PBMCs. These receptors came from a young man in good health and CMV-seropositive.

The rearrangement joins TRBV6-1 to TRBJ2-4, with TRBD1 matching 7 bases. The V and J ends lost 6 bases and 6 bases, in that order; junction bases with no gene match: 5. The CDR3 runs 13 residues. Per the germline V gene, CDR1 is MNHNS and CDR2 is SASEGT. CDR3 amino acids: CASREQGSNIQYF. CDR3 DNA: TGTGCCAGCAGAGAACAGGGGTCAAACATTCAGTACTTC.

CDR3 sequence reads: CASSADRGDTEAFF. CDR3 nucleotides: TGTGCCAGCAGCGCGGACAGGGGGGACACTGAAGCTTTCTTT. V is TRBV7-9 and J is TRBJ1-1; 10 bases fit TRBD1. In germline, CDR1 is SEHNR, CDR2 FQNEAQ (reference sequence). After removal of 5 bases from V and 3 bases from J, the junction contained 3 bases not matched to a gene. The CDR3 has 14 residues.

The V and J genes are TRBV14 and TRBJ1-1; D might be TRBD1 (5 bases). V was shortened by 4 bases and J by 5 bases, with 17 bases between the two germline ends. This CDR3 spans 15 amino acids. In germline, CDR1 is SGHDN, CDR2 FVKESK. The CDR3 is CASSPPGTLRTEAFF. The CDR3 DNA reads TGTGCCAGCAGCCCCCCAGGGACTTTGAGGACTGAAGCTTTCTTT.

The chain uses TRBV19 and TRBJ2-2; D gene ambiguous. CDR1 and CDR2 (germline): LNHDA, SQIVND (reference sequence). With 6 bases removed from V and 3 bases from J, the gap between germline ends came to 14 bases. This CDR3 is built from 15 residues. The CDR3 loop is CASSFRSRDTGELFF. Written as DNA, the CDR3 is TGTGCCAGTAGCTTCCGATCCCGGGACACCGGGGAGCTGTTTTTT.

The chain is built from TRBV6-1 and TRBJ1-6; possibly TRBD1 for D (6 bases). Germline CDR1 and CDR2: MNHNS and SASEGT. V shed 3 bases and J shed 10 bases, with 19 bases lying between them. This CDR3 region has 16 residues. This CDR3 is CASSESPEQGTSPLHF. The DNA of the CDR3 is TGTGCCAGCAGTGAGTCCCCCGAACAGGGAACCTCACCCCTCCACTTT.

This sequence joins TRBV5-6 and TRBJ2-7; 8 bases align to TRBD2. In germline, CDR1 is SGHDT, CDR2 YYEEEE. Germline trimming cut 4 bases from V and 6 bases from J; bases unmatched to any gene: 3. The CDR3 totals 12 residues. This CDR3 reads CASSPGGGEQYV. The CDR3 region has the DNA TGTGCCAGCAGCCCCGGGGGGGGCGAGCAGTACGTC.

This rearrangement joins TRBV19 to TRBJ1-1; 7 nucleotides match TRBD1. CDR3 length: 14 residues. Germline CDR1 reads LNHDA; CDR2 reads SQIVND (reference sequence). Trimming cost V 5 bases and J 4 bases; bases outside gene matches: 7. The CDR3 DNA sequence: TGTGCCAGTAGTCCCCGACAGGGAAGCACTGAAGCTTTCTTT. The encoded protein is CASSPRQGSTEAFF.

The V and J genes are TRBV4-1 and TRBJ2-1; 12 bases map to TRBD2. CDR3 length: 16 residues. The germline V gene has CDR1 MGHRA and CDR2 YSYEKL. The ends lost 1 base at V and 10 bases at J; junction bases unmatched: 8. CDR3 bases: TGCGCCAGCAGCCAAGGTACTAGCGGGAGGTCTGGCGAGCAGTTCTTC. Amino acids: CASSQGTSGRSGEQFF.

The CDR3 DNA sequence: TGTGCCAGCAGCTTAGGGACTAGCGGGGAAGAGACCCAGTACTTC. This sequence encodes CASSLGTSGEETQYF. The chain employs TRBV11-3 and TRBJ2-5, with 12 bases lining up with TRBD2. The CDR3 loop spans 15 amino acids. CDR1 and CDR2 from the germline V gene are SGHNT and YENEEA. Losses at the gene ends were 1 base for V and 3 bases for J; bases not matched to a gene: 0.

This clone was seen a handful of times. This rearrangement joins TRBV9 to TRBJ1-2; a possible D gene is TRBD1 (6 bases). This CDR3 comprises 15 residues. Trimming shortened V by 3 bases and J by 8 bases, and 20 bases separated the two germline ends. CDR1 is SGDLS and CDR2 is YYNGEE in the germline V gene. The CDR3 here is CASSENRDGLGGYTF. In nucleotides, the CDR3 is TGTGCCAGCAGCGAGAACAGGGACGGGTTGGGAGGCTACACCTTC.

This sequence joins TRBV27 and TRBJ2-1; 7 nucleotides align to TRBD1. Germline V gene sequence: CDR1 MNHEY, CDR2 SMNVEV (reference sequence). Trimming removed 8 bases from V and 8 bases from J; junction bases left unmatched: 15. The CDR3 loop spans 15 amino acids. CDR3 nucleotide sequence: TGTGCCAGCCGAAAAGACAGGGTTACGGGCGATGAGCAGTTCTTC. Translated, it gives CASRKDRVTGDEQFF.

CDR3 DNA sequence: TGTGCCAGCAGCGACAGGGGTGGCACTGAAGCTTTCTTT. It specifies CASSDRGGTEAFF. This chain connects TRBV6-1 to TRBJ1-1; 8 bases align to TRBD1. Looked up from germline, CDR1 is MNHNS and CDR2 is SASEGT. The CDR3 is made up of 13 amino acids. With V trimmed by 6 bases and J by 4 bases, 4 bases remained unmatched.

The V call is TRBV19, the J call TRBJ1-1, with D possibly matching TRBD1 (6 bases). The CDR3 covers 15 residues. The germline gives CDR1 LNHDA, CDR2 SQIVND (reference sequence). V lost 4 bases to trimming and J lost 5 bases, with 17 bases between them. DNA for the CDR3: TGTGCCAGTAGTAAGTCGGGGGGCTTGCGGACTGAAGCTTTCTTT. Protein: CASSKSGGLRTEAFF.

This chain links TRBV28 with TRBJ2-5; D remains ambiguous. CDR3 length: 13 amino acids. V dropped 6 bases and J dropped 4 bases, with 12 bases sitting between them. Germline values: CDR1 MDHEN, CDR2 SYDVKM. This chain's CDR3 is CASRPRVGETQYF. CDR3 DNA: TGTGCCAGCAGACCGAGAGTCGGAGAGACCCAGTACTTC. The full variable domain, rest sourced from reference TRBV28 and TRBJ2-5, is DVKVTQSSRYLVKRTGEKVFLECVQDMDHENMFWYRQDPGLGLRLIYFSYDVKMKEKGDIPEGYSVSREKKERFSLILESASTNQTSMYLCASRPRVGETQYFGPGTRLLVL.

The V and J genes are TRBV15 and TRBJ2-1; D is possibly TRBD1 (7 bases). There are 19 residues in the CDR3. Between the trimmed V and J ends, which lost 8 bases and 0 bases, there was a span of 26 bases. The germline gives CDR1 LNHNV, CDR2 YYDKDF (reference sequence). The CDR3 spells CATGGSGGWRGRSYNEQFF. The CDR3 region has the DNA TGTGCCACCGGGGGTTCAGGGGGTTGGCGGGGCCGCTCCTACAATGAGCAGTTCTTC.